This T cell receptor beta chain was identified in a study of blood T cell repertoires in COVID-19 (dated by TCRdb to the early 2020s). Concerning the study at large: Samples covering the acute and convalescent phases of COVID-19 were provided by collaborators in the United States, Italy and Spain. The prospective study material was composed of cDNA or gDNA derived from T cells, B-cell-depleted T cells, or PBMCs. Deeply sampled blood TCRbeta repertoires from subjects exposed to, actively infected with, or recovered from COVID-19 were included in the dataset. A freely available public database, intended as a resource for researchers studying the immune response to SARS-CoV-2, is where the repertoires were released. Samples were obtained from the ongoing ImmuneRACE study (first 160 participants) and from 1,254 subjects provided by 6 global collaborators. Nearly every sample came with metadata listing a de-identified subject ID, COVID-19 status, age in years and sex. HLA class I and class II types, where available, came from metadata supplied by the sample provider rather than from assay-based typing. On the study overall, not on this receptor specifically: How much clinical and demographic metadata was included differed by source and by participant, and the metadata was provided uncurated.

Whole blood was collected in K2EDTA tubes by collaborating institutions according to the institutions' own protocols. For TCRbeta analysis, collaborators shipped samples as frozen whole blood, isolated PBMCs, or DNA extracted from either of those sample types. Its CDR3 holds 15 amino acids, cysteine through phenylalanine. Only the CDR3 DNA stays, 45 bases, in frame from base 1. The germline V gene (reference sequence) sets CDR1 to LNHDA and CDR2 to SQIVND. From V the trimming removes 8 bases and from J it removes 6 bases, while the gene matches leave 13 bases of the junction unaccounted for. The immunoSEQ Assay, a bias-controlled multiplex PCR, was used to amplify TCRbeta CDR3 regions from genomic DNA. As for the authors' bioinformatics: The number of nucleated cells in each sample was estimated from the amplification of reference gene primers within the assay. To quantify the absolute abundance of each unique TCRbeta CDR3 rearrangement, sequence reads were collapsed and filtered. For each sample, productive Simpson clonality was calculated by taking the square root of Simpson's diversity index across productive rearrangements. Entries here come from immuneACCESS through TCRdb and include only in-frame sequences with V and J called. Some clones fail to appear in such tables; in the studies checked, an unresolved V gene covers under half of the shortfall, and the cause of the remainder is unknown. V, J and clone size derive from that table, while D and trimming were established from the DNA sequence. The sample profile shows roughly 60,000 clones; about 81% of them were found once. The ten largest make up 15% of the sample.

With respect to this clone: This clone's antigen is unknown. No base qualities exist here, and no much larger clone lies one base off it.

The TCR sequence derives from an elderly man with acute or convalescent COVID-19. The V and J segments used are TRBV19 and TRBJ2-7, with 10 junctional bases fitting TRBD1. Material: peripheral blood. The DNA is TGTGCCAGTGGTAATACGGGACAGGGGACTCGCGAGCAGTACTTC. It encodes CASGNTGQGTREQYF.